This T cell receptor (beta chain) came from a study of graft-versus-host responses after intestinal transplantation. In the study overall: Transplants given to recipients were multivisceral, liver-intestinal, or isolated intestinal. Study-level findings and limits: GvH clonotypes were identified within recipient marrow, with a subset emerging first in ileum or blood.

With regard to this clone: Its antigen is not known.

Clones were read by immunoSEQ multiplex PCR, and TCRdb kept only the in-frame ones, dropping some. This table has more than 80,000 clones, about 88% appearing once. CDR3 length equals 15 residues. Trimming pared 6 bases from V and 3 bases from J, leaving 15 bases between. Looked up from germline, CDR1 is SNHLY and CDR2 is FYNNEI. The TCR originated in a human donor who received an intestinal transplant. This rearrangement joins TRBV2 to TRBJ1-5, with TRBD1 as a possible D gene (5 bases). The specimen was unstimulated CD4+ T cells sorted from spleen or lymph node cells, collected before intestinal transplant. CDR3 protein: CASRSPGGVNQPQHF. The CDR3, as DNA: TGTGCCAGCAGATCACCGGGGGGGGTCAATCAGCCCCAGCATTTT. The entire variable domain, with the rest obtained from reference TRBV2 and TRBJ1-5, is as follows: EPEVTQTPSHQVTQMGQEVILRCVPISNHLYFYWYRQILGQKVEFLVSFYNNEISEKSEIFDDQFSVERPDGSNFTLKIRSTKLEDSAMYFCASRSPGGVNQPQHFGDGTRLSIL.